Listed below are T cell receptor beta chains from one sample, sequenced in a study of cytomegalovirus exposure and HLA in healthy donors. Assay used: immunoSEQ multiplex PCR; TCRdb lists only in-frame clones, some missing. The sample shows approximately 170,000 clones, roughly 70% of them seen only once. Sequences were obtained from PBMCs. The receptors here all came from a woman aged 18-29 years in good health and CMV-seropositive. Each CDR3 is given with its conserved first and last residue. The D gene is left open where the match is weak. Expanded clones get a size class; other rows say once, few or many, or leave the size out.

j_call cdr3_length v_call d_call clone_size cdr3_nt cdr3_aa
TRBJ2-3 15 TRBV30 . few TGTGCCTGGGTCAATACCAGGACAGGCACAGATACGCAGTATTTT CAWVNTRTGTDTQYF
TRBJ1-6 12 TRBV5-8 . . TGTGCCAGCAGCCAGGTGGTCTCACCCCTCCACTTT CASSQVVSPLHF
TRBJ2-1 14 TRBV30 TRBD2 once TGTGCCTGGATTACGGGGGGGGCCTACAATGAGCAGTTCTTC CAWITGGAYNEQFF
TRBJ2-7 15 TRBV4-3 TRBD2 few TGCGCCAGCAGCCAATTAGCGGGGTACTCCTACGAGCAGTACTTC CASSQLAGYSYEQYF
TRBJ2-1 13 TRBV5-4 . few TGTGCCAGCAGCTTCCGAGGGCTGAGTGAGCAGTTCTTC CASSFRGLSEQFF
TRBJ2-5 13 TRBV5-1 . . TGCGCCAGCAGCTTGTCGGCGGTGGAGACCCAGTACTTC CASSLSAVETQYF
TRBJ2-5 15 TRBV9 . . TGTGCCAGCAGCCAAGGATCTAGCGTTGTTGAGACCCAGTACTTC CASSQGSSVVETQYF
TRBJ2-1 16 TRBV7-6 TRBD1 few TGTGCCAGCAGCTTAGAGACAGGGGGGGGACACAATGAGCAGTTCTTC CASSLETGGGHNEQFF
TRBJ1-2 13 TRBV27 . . TGTGCCAGCAGTTTACAGTATGGTTCTGGCTACACCTTC CASSLQYGSGYTF
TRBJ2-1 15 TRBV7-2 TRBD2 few TGTGCCAGCAGCTTAGCGGCGGGGGTGTACAATGAGCAGTTCTTC CASSLAAGVYNEQFF
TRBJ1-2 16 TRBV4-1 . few TGCGCCAGCAGCCAAGTCAGCGACAGCAATTACTATGGCTACACCTTC CASSQVSDSNYYGYTF
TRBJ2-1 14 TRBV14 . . TGTGCCAGCAGCCCTCAAGTTTCCGGGAATGAGCAGTTCTTC CASSPQVSGNEQFF
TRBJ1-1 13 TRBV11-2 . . TGTGCCAGCAGCTTTCAGGCCTCCACTGAAGCTTTCTTT CASSFQASTEAFF
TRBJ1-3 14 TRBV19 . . TGTGCCAGTAGGGAGCTCGCCTCGGGAAACACCATATATTTT CASRELASGNTIYF
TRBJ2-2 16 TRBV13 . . TGTGCCAGCAGCTCCTCGTCGCGGGGGAACACCGGGGAGCTGTTTTTT CASSSSSRGNTGELFF
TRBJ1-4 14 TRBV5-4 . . TGTGCCAGCAGCCCAGGGGTGGTCGGCGAAAAACTGTTTTTT CASSPGVVGEKLFF
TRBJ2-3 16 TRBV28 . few TGTGCCAGCAGTTTACAGGGCCCCCAAAGCACAGATACGCAGTATTTT CASSLQGPQSTDTQYF
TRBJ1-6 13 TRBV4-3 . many TGCGCCAGCAGCCAAGAAAGGGGCCTCACCCTCCACTTT CASSQERGLTLHF
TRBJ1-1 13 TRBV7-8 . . TGTGCCAGCAGCTTTCTAGGTGAAACTGAAGCTTTCTTT CASSFLGETEAFF
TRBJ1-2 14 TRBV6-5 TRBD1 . TGTGCCAGCAGTTACCGTCGGGACAGGGCTGGCTACACCTTC CASSYRRDRAGYTF
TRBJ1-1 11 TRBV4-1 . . TGCGCCAGCAGCCACAGTGATGAAGCTTTCTTT CASSHSDEAFF
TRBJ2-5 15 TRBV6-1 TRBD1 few TGTGCCAGCAGTAGACAGGGGGCGAAGATGGAGACCCAGTACTTC CASSRQGAKMETQYF
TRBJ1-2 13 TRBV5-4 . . TGTGCCAGCAGCTTGGAACAGATAGACGGCTACACCTTC CASSLEQIDGYTF
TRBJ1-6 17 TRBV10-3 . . TGTGCCATCAGTGAGTCGATGACCGGGTCGTATAATTCACCCCTCCACTTT CAISESMTGSYNSPLHF
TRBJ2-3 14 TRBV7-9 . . TGTGCCAGCAGCTTAGGTTCAGAGGCAGATACGCAGTATTTT CASSLGSEADTQYF
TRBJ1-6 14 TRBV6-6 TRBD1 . TGTGCCAGCACCTACCGGGACAGATATTCACCCCTCCACTTT CASTYRDRYSPLHF
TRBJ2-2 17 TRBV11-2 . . TGTGCCAGCAGCTTACCGACCCACGGGTCGAACACCGGGGAGCTGTTTTTT CASSLPTHGSNTGELFF
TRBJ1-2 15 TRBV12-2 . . TGTGCAAGTCGCCAATCCGAGCGTTCTAACTATGGCTACACCTTC CASRQSERSNYGYTF
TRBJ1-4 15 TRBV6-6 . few TGTGCCAGCACCACCGGGTGGGGGACACGCGAAAAACTGTTTTTT CASTTGWGTREKLFF
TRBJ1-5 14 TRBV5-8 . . TGTGCCAGCAGCTTGGTGGAGATAAATCAGCCCCAGCATTTT CASSLVEINQPQHF
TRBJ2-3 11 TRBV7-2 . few TGTGCCAGCAGCATCTTCGATACGCAGTATTTT CASSIFDTQYF
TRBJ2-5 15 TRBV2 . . TGTGCCAGCAGGGAGGGACCCGCTGGGTCAGAGACCCAGTACTTC CASREGPAGSETQYF
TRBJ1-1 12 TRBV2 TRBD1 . TGTGCCAGCTGCGACAGGGACCCTGGAGCTTTCTTT CASCDRDPGAFF
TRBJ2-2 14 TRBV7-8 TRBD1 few TGTGCCAGCAAAGACAGGGGAGGAGCCGGGGAGCTGTTTTTT CASKDRGGAGELFF
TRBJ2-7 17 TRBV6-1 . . TGTGCCAGCAGTGCCTCGGCTTTCGCAGCGAGCTCCTACGAGCAGTACTTT CASSASAFAASSYEQYF
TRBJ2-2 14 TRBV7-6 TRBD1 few TGTGCCAGCAGCGCTAGGACAGGGACCGGGGAGCTGTTTTTT CASSARTGTGELFF
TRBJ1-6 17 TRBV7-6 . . TGTGCCAGCAGCTTAGCGCTGGGGAGCTCCTATAATTCACCCCTCCACTTT CASSLALGSSYNSPLHF
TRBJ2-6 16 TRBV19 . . TGTGCCAGTAGTATTCGGGCGAGGGTCGGGGCCAACGTCCTGACTTTC CASSIRARVGANVLTF
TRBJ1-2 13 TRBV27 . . TGTGCCAGCAGTCTGACAGCTAACTATGGCTACACCTTC CASSLTANYGYTF
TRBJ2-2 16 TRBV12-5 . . TGTGCTAGTAATAGTTTAGGACAGCCGAACACCGGGGAGCTGTTTTTT CASNSLGQPNTGELFF